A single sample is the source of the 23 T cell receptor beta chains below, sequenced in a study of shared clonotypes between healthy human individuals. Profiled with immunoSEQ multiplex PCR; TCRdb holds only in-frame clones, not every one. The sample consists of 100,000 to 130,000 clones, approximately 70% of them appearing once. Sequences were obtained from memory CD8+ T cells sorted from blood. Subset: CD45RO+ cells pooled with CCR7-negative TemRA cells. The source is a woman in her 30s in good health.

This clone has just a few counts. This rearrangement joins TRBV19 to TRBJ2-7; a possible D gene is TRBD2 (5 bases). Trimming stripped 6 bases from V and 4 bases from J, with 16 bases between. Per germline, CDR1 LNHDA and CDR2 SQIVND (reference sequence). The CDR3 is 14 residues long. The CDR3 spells CASSPTGGGYEQYF. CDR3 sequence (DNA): TGTGCCAGTAGCCCCACCGGTGGCGGGTACGAGCAGTACTTC.

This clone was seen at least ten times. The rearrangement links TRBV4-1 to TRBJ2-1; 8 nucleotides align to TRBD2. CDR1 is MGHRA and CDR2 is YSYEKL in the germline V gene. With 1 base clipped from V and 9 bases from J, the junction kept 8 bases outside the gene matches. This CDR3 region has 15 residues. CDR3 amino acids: CASSQVREGNAEQFF. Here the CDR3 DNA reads TGCGCCAGCAGCCAAGTACGGGAGGGCAACGCTGAGCAGTTCTTC.

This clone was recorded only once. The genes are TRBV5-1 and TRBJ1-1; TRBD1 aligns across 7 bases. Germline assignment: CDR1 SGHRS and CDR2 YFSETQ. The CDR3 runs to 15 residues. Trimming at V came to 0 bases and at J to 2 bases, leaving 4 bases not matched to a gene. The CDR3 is CASSLGDRDNTEAFF. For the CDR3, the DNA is TGCGCCAGCAGCTTGGGAGACAGGGATAACACTGAAGCTTTCTTT.

For the CDR3, the DNA is TGTGCCAGCAGCTCGTCGGGACTAGCGGGAGCTGGAGATACGCAGTATTTT. It translates to CASSSSGLAGAGDTQYF. The rearrangement links TRBV9 to TRBJ2-3, with TRBD2 matching 14 bases. CDR3 length equals 17 residues. Looked up from germline, CDR1 is SGDLS and CDR2 is YYNGEE. V was pared by 4 bases and J by 5 bases, with 9 bases of the junction left unmatched.

CDR3 in DNA: TGTGCTAGTGGTTTGCCCCGACAGGGGGCCGTTAGCAATCAGCCCCAGCATTTT. The encoded protein is CASGLPRQGAVSNQPQHF. This chain uses TRBV12-5 with TRBJ1-5; 10 bases are shared with TRBD1. There are 18 residues in the CDR3. Looked up from germline, CDR1 is LGHNT and CDR2 is FRNRAP. With 2 bases clipped from V and 0 bases from J, the junction kept 7 bases outside the gene matches.

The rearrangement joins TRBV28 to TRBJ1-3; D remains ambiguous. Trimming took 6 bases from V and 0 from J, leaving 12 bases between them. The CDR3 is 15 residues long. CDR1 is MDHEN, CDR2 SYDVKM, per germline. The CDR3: CASSSRRLSGNTIYF. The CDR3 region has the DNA TGTGCCAGCAGCAGCAGGCGCCTCTCTGGAAACACCATATATTTT.

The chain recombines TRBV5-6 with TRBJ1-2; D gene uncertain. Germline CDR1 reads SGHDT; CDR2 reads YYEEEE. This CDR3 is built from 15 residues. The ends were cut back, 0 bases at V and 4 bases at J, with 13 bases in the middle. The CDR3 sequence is CASSLGVGGSYGYTF. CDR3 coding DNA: TGTGCCAGCAGCTTGGGGGTAGGAGGCTCCTATGGCTACACCTTC.

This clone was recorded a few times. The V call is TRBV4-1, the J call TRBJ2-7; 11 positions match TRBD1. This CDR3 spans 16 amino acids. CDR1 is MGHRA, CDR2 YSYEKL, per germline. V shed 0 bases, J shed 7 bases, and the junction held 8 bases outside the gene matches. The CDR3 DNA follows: TGCGCCAGCAGCCAAGAGGGACAGGGGGATTTGAGAGAGCAGTACTTC. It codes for CASSQEGQGDLREQYF.

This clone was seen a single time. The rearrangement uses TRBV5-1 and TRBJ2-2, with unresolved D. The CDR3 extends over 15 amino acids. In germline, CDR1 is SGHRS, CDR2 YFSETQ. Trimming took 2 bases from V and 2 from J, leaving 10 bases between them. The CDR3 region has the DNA TGCGCCAGCAGCTTTCCCCAGGCCAACACCGGGGAGCTGTTTTTT. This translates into CASSFPQANTGELFF.

Written as DNA, the CDR3 is TGCAGCGTTGGGGGCACCGGGGTACAAGAGACCCAGTACTTC. This gives the protein CSVGGTGVQETQYF. The J gene is TRBJ2-5, the V gene TRBV29-1; D possibly matches TRBD1 or TRBD2 (5 bases each). CDR3 length equals 14 residues. From germline, CDR1 is SQVTM and CDR2 ANQGSEA. V dropped 4 bases and J dropped 2 bases, with 14 bases sitting between them.

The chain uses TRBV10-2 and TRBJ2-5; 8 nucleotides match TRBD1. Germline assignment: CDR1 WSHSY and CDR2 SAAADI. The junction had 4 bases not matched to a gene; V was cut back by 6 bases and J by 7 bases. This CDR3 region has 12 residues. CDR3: CASSSDRGTQYF. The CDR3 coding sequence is TGCGCCAGCAGCTCAGACAGGGGGACCCAGTACTTC.

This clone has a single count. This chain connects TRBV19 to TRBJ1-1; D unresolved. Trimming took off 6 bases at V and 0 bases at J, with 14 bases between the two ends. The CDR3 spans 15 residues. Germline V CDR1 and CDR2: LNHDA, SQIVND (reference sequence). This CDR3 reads CASSPPGLMNTEAFF. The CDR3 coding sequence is TGTGCCAGTAGCCCCCCCGGACTCATGAACACTGAAGCTTTCTTT. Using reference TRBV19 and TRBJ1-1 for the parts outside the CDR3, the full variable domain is DGGITQSPKYLFRKEGQNVTLSCEQNLNHDAMYWYRQDPGQGLRLIYYSQIVNDFQKGDIAEGYSVSREKKESFPLTVTSAQKNPTAFYLCASSPPGLMNTEAFFGQGTRLTVV.

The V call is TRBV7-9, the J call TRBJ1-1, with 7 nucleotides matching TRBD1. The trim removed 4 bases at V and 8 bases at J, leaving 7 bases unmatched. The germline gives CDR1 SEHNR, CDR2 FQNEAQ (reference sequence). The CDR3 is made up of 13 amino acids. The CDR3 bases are TGTGCCAGCAGCTCCGACAGGGAGAAGGAAGCTTTCTTT. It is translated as CASSSDREKEAFF. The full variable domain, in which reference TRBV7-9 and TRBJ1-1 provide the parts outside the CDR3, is DTGVSQNPRHKITKRGQNVTFRCDPISEHNRLYWYRQTLGQGPEFLTYFQNEAQLEKSRLLSDRFSAERPKGSFSTLEIQRTEQGDSAMYLCASSSDREKEAFFGQGTRLTVV.

DNA for the CDR3: TGTGCCAGCAGCCGCCGTCGGGAGCGGTACGAGCAGTACTTC. Translation: CASSRRRERYEQYF. The V and J genes are TRBV5-6 and TRBJ2-7; tentatively, D is TRBD2 (6 bases). The CDR3 extends over 14 amino acids. Deletions cut 4 bases from V and 4 bases from J, with 15 bases between. Germline-derived CDR1 and CDR2 are SGHDT and YYEEEE.

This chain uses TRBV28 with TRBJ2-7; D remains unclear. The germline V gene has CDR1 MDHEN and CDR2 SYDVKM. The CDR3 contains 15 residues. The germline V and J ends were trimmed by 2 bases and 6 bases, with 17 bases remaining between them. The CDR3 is CASSLRRDRRGEQYF. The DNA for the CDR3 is TGTGCCAGCAGTTTACGAAGGGATAGGAGAGGCGAGCAGTACTTC.

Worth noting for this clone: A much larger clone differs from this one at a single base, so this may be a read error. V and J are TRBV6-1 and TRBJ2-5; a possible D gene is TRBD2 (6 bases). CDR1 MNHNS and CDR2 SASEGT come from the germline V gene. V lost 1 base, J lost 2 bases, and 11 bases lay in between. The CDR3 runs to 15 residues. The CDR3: CASSEVGGGQETQYF. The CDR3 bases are TGTGCCAGCAGTGAAGTGGGAGGAGGACAAGAGACCCAGTACTTC.

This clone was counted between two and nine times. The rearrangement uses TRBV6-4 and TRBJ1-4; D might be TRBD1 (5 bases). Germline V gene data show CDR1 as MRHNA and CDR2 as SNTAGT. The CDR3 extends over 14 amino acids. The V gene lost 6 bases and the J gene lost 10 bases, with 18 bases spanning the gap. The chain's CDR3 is CASSDSEVSGKLFF. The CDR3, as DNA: TGTGCCAGCAGCGACAGCGAGGTGTCGGGAAAACTGTTTTTT.

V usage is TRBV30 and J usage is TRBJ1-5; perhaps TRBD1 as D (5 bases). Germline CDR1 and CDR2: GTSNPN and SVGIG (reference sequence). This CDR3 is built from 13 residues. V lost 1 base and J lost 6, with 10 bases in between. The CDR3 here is CAWSAGLGQPQHF. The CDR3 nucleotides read TGTGCCTGGAGTGCAGGGTTGGGTCAGCCCCAGCATTTT.

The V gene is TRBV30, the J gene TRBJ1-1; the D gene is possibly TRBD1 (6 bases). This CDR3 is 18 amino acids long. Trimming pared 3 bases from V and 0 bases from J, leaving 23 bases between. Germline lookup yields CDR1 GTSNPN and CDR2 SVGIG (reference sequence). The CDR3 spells CAWRTWGGLFHMNTEAFF. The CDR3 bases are TGTGCCTGGAGAACCTGGGGGGGGCTTTTCCACATGAACACTGAAGCTTTCTTT. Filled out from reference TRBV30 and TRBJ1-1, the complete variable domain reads SQTIHQWPATLVQPVGSPLSLECTVEGTSNPNLYWYRQAAGRGLQLLFYSVGIGQISSEVPQNLSASRPQDRQFILSSKKLLLSDSGFYLCAWRTWGGLFHMNTEAFFGQGTRLTVV.

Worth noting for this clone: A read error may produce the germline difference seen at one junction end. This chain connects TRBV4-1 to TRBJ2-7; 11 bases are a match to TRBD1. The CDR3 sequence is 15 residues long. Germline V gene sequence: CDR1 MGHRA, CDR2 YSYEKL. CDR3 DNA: TGCGCCAGCAGCGAAGAGGACAGGGGGCCCTACGAGCAGTACTTC. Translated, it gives CASSEEDRGPYEQYF.

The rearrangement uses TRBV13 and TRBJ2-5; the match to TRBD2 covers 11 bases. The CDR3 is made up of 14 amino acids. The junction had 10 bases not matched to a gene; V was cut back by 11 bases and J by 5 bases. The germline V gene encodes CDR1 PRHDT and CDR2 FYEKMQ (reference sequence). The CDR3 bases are TGTGCCTGCACGACTAGCGGGATGGCGGAGACCCAGTACTTC. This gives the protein CACTTSGMAETQYF.

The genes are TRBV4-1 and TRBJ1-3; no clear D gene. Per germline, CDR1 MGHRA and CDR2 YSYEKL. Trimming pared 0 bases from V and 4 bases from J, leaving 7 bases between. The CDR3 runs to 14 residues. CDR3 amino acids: CASSQDVEGNTIYF. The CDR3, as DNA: TGCGCCAGCAGCCAAGATGTAGAGGGAAACACCATATATTTT.

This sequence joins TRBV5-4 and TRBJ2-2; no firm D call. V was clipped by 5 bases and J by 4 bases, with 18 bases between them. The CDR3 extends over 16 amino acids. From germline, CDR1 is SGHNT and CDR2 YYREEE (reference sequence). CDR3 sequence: CASSFARSRVTGELFF. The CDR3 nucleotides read TGTGCCAGCAGTTTCGCCCGGAGTCGCGTCACCGGGGAGCTGTTTTTT. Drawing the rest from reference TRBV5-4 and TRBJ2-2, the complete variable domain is ETGVTQSPTHLIKTRGQQVTLRCSSQSGHNTVSWYQQALGQGPQFIFQYYREEENGRGNFPPRFSGLQFPNYSSELNVNALELDDSALYLCASSFARSRVTGELFFGEGSRLTVL.